This T cell receptor (beta chain) is from a study of T cells in Graves' hyperthyroidism and ophthalmopathy. Study-level information: Pretreatment peripheral blood was obtained at initial diagnosis. Study-level points and caveats: Also found in blood were most expanded thyroid clonotypes above 0.001. Ophthalmopathy cases were set apart from stable hyperthyroidism by a 13 V-J model.

This clonotype came up a few times. The antigen is unknown. Trimming pared 7 bases from V and 6 bases from J, leaving 16 bases between. The CDR3 is 14 residues long. CDR1 and CDR2 from the germline V gene are MDHEN and SYDVKM. Patients counted as stable if ophthalmopathy did not develop within 18 months. Amplified TCR beta CDR3 regions came from RNA transcripts. TCR CDR3 underwent first-round RT-PCR with the HTBI primer set. TCRdb processed the multiplex PCR reads anew with MiXCR; each CDR3 protein has one entry. This sample has approximately 700,000 distinct CDR3 sequences, with about 17% found just once.

This TCR was sampled from a young man with Graves' hyperthyroidism. This sequence joins TRBV28 and TRBJ1-5, with D unclear. The sequencing sample was made of blood. CDR3 sequence: CASKTPEPSQPQHF. DNA for the CDR3: TGTGCCAGCAAAACGCCCGAGCCGAGTCAGCCCCAGCATTTT.